A single TCR beta chain is shown here with its context. This entry comes from a study of blood T cell repertoires in COVID-19. Study context: The United States, Italy and Spain provided the acute and convalescent COVID-19 samples. The cDNA or gDNA used as material had been derived from T cells, B-cell-depleted T cells, or PBMCs.

Looked up from germline, CDR1 is SGDLS and CDR2 is YYNGEE. The CDR3 has 16 residues. With 4 bases clipped from V and 5 bases from J, the junction kept 7 bases outside the gene matches. Authors' methods: Reference gene primers were amplified, and this amplification served to estimate nucleated cell counts. Generated by immunoSEQ multiplex PCR, the TCRdb table keeps only in-frame clones and is missing some. From that table come the V and J calls and clone size; the DNA was used to work out D and trimming. The data show 110,000 or so clones, around 84% seen once. This TCR was sampled from a human donor in a cohort sampled during active COVID-19. The sample consisted of peripheral blood. This rearrangement joins TRBV9 to TRBJ2-1; TRBD2 matches 12 bases. CDR3 coding DNA: TGTGCCAGCAGCACCAGACTAGCGGGGGCCCACAATGAGCAGTTCTTC. This codes for CASSTRLAGAHNEQFF.